At least ten counts were recorded for the clone carrying this T cell receptor beta chain. Antigen specificity is unknown. The data were taken from a study of T-cell memory formation after mild COVID-19. The wider study: For the most part, TCR clusters were specific to one donor. Regarding the study as a whole: CD4+ contracting clones were found mainly in CM and EM, and CD8+ ones in EMRA. Some responding clones appeared in pre-infection memory, suggesting cross-reactive memory joined.

Germline V gives CDR1 DFQATT, CDR2 SNEGSKA (reference sequence). The CDR3 runs to 14 residues. V shed 4 bases, J shed 2 bases, and the junction held 4 bases outside the gene matches. TCRalpha and TCRbeta libraries used 5'RACE with constant-segment primers and UMIs. TCRdb reanalysed the 5' RACE reads using MiXCR and keeps one entry per CDR3 protein. This repertoire shows around 34,000 distinct CDR3 sequences, 7.7% found once; its top ten account for roughly 29%. V and J are TRBV20-1 and TRBJ2-1, with 8 bases lining up with TRBD2. The sequence was obtained from a man aged 18 to 35 who had mild COVID-19 (a few samples of this study predate the infection). Cell type and time point are not known. Sequencing input: PBMCs or a T cell subset sorted from them (not recorded which). CDR3 residues: CSAKSGGPYNEQFF. Written as DNA, the CDR3 is TGCAGTGCTAAATCGGGGGGGCCCTACAATGAGCAGTTCTTC.